This TCR beta chain was documented in a study of T cells in Graves' hyperthyroidism and ophthalmopathy. There were TCR beta CDR3 regions amplified from RNA transcripts. With the HTBI primer set, the TCR CDR3 went through a first round of RT-PCR. Each CDR3 protein is one row after TCRdb ran MiXCR on the multiplex PCR reads. The table records approximately 640,000 distinct CDR3 sequences, around 15% of them present only once. This clonotype was seen ten or more times. Trimming stripped 4 bases from V and 2 bases from J, with 9 bases between. Germline values: CDR1 LGHDT, CDR2 YNNKEL (reference sequence). The CDR3 is 13 amino acids.

Material for sequencing was blood. The chain combines TRBV3-1 with TRBJ2-7, with D uncertain. The clonotype was recovered from a man in his fifties with Graves' hyperthyroidism. CDR3 coding DNA: TGTGCCAGCAGCCCGACTCGAACCTACGAGCAGTACTTC. Translating it yields CASSPTRTYEQYF.